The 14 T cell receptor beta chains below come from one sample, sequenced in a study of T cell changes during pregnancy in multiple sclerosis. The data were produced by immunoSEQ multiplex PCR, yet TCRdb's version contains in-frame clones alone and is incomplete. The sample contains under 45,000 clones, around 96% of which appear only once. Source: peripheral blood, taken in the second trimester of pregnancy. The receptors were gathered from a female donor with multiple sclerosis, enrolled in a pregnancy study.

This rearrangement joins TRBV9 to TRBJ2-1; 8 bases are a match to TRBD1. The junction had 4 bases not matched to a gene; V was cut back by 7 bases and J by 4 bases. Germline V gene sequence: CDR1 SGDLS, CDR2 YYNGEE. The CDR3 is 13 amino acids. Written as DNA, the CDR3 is TGTGCCAGCTGCGGGGACAGGTACAATGAGCAGTTCTTC. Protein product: CASCGDRYNEQFF.

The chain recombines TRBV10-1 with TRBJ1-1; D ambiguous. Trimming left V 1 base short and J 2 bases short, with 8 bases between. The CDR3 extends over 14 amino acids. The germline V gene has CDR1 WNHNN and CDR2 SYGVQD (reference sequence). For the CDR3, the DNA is TGCGCCAGCAGTGAGTACGGGGATAACACTGAAGCTTTCTTT. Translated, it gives CASSEYGDNTEAFF.

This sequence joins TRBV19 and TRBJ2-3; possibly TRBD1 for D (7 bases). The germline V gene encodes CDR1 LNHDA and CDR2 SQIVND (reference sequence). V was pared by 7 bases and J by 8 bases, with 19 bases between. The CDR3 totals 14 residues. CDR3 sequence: CASTPGGTSGTQYF. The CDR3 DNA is TGTGCCAGTACTCCAGGGGGGACAAGCGGTACGCAGTATTTT.

In DNA, the CDR3 is TGTGCCAGCAGCCAAGATGGCACGGGGGGCCTTGGCTATGAGCAGTTCTTC. Translation: CASSQDGTGGLGYEQFF. The rearrangement links TRBV4-2 to TRBJ2-1, with a weak D call TRBD2 (7 bases). The CDR3 length is 17 residues. Germline V gene lookup returns CDR1 LGHNA and CDR2 YNFKEQ. V dropped 0 bases and J dropped 8 bases, with 20 bases sitting between them.

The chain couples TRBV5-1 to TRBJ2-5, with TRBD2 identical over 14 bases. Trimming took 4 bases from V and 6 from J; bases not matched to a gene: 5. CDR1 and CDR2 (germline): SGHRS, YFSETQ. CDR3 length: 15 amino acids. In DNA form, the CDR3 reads TGCGCCAGCAGCCGAGGGACTAGCGGGAGTCAGACCCAGTACTTC. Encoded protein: CASSRGTSGSQTQYF.

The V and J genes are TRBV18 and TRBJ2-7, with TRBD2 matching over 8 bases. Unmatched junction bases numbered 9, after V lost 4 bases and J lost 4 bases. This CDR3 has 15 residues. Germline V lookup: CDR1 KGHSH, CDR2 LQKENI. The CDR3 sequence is CASSHTSGATYEQYF. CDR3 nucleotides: TGTGCCAGCTCACATACTAGCGGAGCAACGTACGAGCAGTACTTC.

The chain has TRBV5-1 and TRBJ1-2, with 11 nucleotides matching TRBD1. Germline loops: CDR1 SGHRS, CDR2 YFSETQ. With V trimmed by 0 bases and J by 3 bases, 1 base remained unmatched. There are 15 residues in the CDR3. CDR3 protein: CASSLGDRGYYGYTF. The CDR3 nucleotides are TGCGCCAGCAGCTTGGGGGACAGGGGGTACTATGGCTACACCTTC.

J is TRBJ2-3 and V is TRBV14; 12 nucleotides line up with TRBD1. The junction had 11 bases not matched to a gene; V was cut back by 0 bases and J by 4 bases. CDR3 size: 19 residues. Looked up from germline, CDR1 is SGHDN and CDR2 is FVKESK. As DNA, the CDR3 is TGTGCCAGCAGCCAAGATTTCGGGGACAGGGGGCTTGTCGCAGATACGCAGTATTTT. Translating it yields CASSQDFGDRGLVADTQYF.

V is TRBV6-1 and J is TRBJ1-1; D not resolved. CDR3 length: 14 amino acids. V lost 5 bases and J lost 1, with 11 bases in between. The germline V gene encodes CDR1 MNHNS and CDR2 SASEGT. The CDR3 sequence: CASSPTWANTEAFF. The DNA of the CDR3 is TGTGCCAGCAGTCCCACGTGGGCGAACACTGAAGCTTTCTTT.

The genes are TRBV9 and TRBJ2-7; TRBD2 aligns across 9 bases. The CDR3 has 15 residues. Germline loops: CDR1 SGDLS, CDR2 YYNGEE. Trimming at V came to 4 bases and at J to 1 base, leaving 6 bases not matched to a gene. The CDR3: CASSLIAGESYEQYF. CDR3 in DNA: TGTGCCAGCAGCCTAATAGCGGGAGAGTCCTACGAGCAGTACTTC. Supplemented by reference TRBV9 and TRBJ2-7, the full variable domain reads DSGVTQTPKHLITATGQRVTLRCSPRSGDLSVYWYQQSLDQGLQFLIQYYNGEERAKGNILERFSAQQFPDLHSELNLSSLELGDSALYFCASSLIAGESYEQYFGPGTRLTVT.

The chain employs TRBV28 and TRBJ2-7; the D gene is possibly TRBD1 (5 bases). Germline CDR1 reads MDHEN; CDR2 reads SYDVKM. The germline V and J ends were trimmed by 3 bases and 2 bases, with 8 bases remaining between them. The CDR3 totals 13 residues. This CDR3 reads CASSFDRPYEQYF. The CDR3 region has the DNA TGTGCCAGCAGTTTCGACAGACCCTACGAGCAGTACTTC. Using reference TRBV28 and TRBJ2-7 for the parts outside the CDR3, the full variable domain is DVKVTQSSRYLVKRTGEKVFLECVQDMDHENMFWYRQDPGLGLRLIYFSYDVKMKEKGDIPEGYSVSREKKERFSLILESASTNQTSMYLCASSFDRPYEQYFGPGTRLTVT.

The CDR3 nucleotides read TGTGCCAGCAGTTTATCGAGTAGCGGGACAGATACGCAGTATTTT. This gives the protein CASSLSSSGTDTQYF. This chain links TRBV27 with TRBJ2-3, with TRBD2 identical over 7 bases. J lost 3 bases, V lost 0 bases, and 3 bases had no gene match. This CDR3 has 15 amino acids. Germline assignment: CDR1 MNHEY and CDR2 SMNVEV (reference sequence).

CDR3 in DNA: TGTGCCAGCAGCTCTTTCAGGGCGGGAGAAGAGACCCAGTACTTC. Translating it yields CASSSFRAGEETQYF. The chain employs TRBV7-8 and TRBJ2-5; 7 bases align to TRBD2. Germline CDR1 is SGHVS and CDR2 is FQNEAQ. The CDR3 runs to 15 residues. V gave up 4 bases and J gave up 3 bases; unmatched junction bases: 8.

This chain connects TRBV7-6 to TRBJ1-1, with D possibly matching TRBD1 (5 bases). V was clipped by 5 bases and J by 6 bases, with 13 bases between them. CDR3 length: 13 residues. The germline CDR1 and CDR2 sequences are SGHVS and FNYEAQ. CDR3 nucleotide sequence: TGTGCCAGCAGCCCAGGGAGGGGCCCTGAAGCTTTCTTT. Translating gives CASSPGRGPEAFF.